What follows describes a single T cell receptor beta chain. Profiling relied on immunoSEQ multiplex PCR, and the TCRdb table lists in-frame clones only, not all of them. The sample gives over 35,000 clones, about 89% of which show up once; roughly 0.53% is in the top ten. The sample belongs to a study of OX40 agonist ivuxolimab in advanced cancers. CDR1 SGHRS and CDR2 YFSETQ come from the germline V gene. CDR3 length: 16 amino acids. V lost 3 bases and J 0 bases, leaving 12 bases between the germline ends. This receptor was identified in an adult with an advanced solid tumor such as melanoma, head and neck, liver or kidney cancer. This material consisted of CD4+ or CD8+ T cells sorted from blood, taken in a trial of the OX40 agonist ivuxolimab. The rearrangement uses TRBV5-1 and TRBJ1-4; no definite D call. CDR3 loop: CASSSGSHATNEKLFF. CDR3 bases: TGCGCCAGCAGCTCAGGATCCCATGCAACTAATGAAAAACTGTTTTTT. The complete variable domain, with remaining parts taken from reference TRBV5-1 and TRBJ1-4, reads KAGVTQTPRYLIKTRGQQVTLSCSPISGHRSVSWYQQTPGQGLQFLFEYFSETQRNKGNFPGRFSGRQFSNSRSEMNVSTLELGDSALYLCASSSGSHATNEKLFFGSGTQLSVL.